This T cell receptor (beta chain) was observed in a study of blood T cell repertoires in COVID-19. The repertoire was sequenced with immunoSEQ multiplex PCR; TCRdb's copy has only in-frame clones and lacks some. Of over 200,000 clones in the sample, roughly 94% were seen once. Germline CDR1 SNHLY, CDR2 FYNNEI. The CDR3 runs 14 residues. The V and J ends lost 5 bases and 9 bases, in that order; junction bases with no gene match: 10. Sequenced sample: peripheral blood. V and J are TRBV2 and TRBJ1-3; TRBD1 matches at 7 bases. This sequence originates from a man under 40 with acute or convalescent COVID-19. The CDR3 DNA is TGTGCCAGCAGTCCGCGACAGGGTGGACGCACCATATATTTT. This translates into CASSPRQGGRTIYF.